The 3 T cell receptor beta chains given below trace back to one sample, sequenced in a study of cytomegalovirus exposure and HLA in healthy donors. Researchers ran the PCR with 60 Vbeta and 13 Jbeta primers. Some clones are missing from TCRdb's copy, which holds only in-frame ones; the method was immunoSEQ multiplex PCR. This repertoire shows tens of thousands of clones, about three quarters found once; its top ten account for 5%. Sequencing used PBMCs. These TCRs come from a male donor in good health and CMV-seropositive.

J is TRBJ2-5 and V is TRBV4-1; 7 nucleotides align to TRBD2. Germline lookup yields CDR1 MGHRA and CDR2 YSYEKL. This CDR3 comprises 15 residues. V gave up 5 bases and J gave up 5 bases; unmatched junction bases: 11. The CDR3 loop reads CASSFRRLGGETQYF. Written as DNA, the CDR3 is TGCGCCAGCAGCTTCCGCCGATTGGGAGGGGAGACCCAGTACTTC.

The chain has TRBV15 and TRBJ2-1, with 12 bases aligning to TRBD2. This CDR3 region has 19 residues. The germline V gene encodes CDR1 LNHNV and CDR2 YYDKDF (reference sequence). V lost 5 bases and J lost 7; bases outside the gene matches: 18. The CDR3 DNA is TGTGCCACCAGCGGAGGGGGACTAGCGGGTTCATCTGGGAAAAATGAGCAGTTCTTC. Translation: CATSGGGLAGSSGKNEQFF.

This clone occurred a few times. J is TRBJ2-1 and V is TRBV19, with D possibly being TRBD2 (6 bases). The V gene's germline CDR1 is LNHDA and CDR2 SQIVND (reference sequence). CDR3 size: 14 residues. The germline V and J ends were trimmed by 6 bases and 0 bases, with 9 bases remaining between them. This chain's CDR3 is CASRYSGSYNEQFF. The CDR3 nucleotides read TGTGCCAGTAGATATAGCGGCTCCTACAATGAGCAGTTCTTC. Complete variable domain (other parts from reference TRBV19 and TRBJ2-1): DGGITQSPKYLFRKEGQNVTLSCEQNLNHDAMYWYRQDPGQGLRLIYYSQIVNDFQKGDIAEGYSVSREKKESFPLTVTSAQKNPTAFYLCASRYSGSYNEQFFGPGTRLTVL.